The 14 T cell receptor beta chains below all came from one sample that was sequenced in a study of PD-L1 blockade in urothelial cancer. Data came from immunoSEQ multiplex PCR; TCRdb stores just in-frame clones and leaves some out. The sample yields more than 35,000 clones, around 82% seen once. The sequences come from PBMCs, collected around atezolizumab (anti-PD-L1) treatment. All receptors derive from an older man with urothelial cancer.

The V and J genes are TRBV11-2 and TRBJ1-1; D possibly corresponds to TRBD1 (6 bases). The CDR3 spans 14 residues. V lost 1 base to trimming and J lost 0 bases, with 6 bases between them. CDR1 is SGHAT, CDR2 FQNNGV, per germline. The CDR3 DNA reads TGTGCCAGCAGCTTAGCAGGGGTGAACACTGAAGCTTTCTTT. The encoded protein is CASSLAGVNTEAFF. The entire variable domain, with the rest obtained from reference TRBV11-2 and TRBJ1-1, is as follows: EAGVAQSPRYKIIEKRQSVAFWCNPISGHATLYWYQQILGQGPKLLIQFQNNGVVDDSQLPKDRFSAERLKGVDSTLKIQPAKLEDSAVYLCASSLAGVNTEAFFGQGTRLTVV.

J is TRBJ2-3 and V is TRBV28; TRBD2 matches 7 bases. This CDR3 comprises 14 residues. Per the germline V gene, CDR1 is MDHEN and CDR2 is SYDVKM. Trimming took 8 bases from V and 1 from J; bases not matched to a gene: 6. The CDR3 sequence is CASREAGGTDTQYF. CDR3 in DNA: TGTGCCAGCCGGGAGGCGGGGGGCACAGATACGCAGTATTTT.

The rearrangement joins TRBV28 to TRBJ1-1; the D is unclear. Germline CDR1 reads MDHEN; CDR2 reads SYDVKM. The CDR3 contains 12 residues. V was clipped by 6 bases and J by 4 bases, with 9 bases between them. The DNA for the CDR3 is TGTGCCAGCAGCCTGGCCCTCACTGAAGCTTTCTTT. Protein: CASSLALTEAFF.

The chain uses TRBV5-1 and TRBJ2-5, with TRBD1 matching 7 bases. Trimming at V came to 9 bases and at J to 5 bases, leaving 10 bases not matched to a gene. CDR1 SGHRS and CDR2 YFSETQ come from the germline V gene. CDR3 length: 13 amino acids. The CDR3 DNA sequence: TGCGCCACCTCGACAGGGAGTTGGGAGACCCAGTACTTC. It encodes CATSTGSWETQYF. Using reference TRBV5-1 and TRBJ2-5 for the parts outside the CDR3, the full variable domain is KAGVTQTPRYLIKTRGQQVTLSCSPISGHRSVSWYQQTPGQGLQFLFEYFSETQRNKGNFPGRFSGRQFSNSRSEMNVSTLELGDSALYLCATSTGSWETQYFGPGTRLLVL.

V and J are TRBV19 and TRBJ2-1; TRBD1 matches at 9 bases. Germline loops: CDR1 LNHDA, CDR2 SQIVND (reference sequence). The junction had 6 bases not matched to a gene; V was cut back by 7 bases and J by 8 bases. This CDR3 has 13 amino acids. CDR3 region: CASKGQGFYEQFF. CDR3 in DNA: TGTGCCAGTAAGGGACAGGGCTTCTATGAGCAGTTCTTC.

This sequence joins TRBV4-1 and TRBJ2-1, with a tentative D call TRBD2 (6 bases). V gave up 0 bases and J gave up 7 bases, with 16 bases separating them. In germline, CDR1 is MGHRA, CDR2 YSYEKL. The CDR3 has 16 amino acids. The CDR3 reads CASSQEGLRAGNEQFF. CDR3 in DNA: TGCGCCAGCAGCCAAGAGGGACTCAGAGCAGGAAATGAGCAGTTCTTC.

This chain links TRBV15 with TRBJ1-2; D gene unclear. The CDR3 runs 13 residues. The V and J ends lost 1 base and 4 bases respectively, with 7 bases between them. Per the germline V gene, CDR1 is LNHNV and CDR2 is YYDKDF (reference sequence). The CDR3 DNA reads TGTGCCACCAGCAGAGGTAGAACCTATGGCTACACCTTC. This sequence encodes CATSRGRTYGYTF. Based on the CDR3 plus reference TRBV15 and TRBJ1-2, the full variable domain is DAMVIQNPRYQVTQFGKPVTLSCSQTLNHNVMYWYQQKSSQAPKLLFHYYDKDFNNEADTPDNFQSRRPNTSFCFLDIRSPGLGDTAMYLCATSRGRTYGYTFGSGTRLTVV.

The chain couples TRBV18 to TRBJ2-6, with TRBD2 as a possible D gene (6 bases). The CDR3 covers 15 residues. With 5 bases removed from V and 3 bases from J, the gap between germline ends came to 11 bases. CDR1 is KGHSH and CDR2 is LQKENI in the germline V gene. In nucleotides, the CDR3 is TGTGCCAGCTCATCTCCGGGAGATGGGGCCAACGTCCTGACTTTC. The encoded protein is CASSSPGDGANVLTF. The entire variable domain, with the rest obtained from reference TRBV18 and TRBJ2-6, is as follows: NAGVMQNPRHLVRRRGQEARLRCSPMKGHSHVYWYRQLPEEGLKFMVYLQKENIIDESGMPKERFSAEFPKEGPSILRIQQVVRGDSAAYFCASSSPGDGANVLTFGAGSRLTVL.

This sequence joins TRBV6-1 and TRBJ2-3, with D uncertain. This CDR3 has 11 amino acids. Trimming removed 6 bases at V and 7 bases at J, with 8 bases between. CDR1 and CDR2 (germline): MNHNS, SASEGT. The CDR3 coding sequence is TGTGCCAGCAGCGACTCCTATACGCAGTATTTT. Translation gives CASSDSYTQYF.

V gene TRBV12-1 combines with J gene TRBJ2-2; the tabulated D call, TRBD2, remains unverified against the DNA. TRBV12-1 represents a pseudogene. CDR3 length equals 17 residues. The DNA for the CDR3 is TGTGCCAGCAGCTTTGAGACTAGCGGGAGAAAAACCGGGGAGCTGTTTTTT. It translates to CASSFETSGRKTGELFF.

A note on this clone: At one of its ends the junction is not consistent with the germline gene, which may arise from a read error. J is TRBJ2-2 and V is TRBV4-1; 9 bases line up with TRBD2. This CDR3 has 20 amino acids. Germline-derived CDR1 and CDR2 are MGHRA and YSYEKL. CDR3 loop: CASSQDPRQTASGNPGELFF. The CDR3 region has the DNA TGCGCCAGCAGCCAAGATCCTAGGCAAACGGCTAGCGGGAACCCCGGGGAGCTGTTTTTT.

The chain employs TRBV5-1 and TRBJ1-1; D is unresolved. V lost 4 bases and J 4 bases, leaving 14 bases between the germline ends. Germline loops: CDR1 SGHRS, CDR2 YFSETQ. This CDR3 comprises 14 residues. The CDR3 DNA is TGCGCCAGCAGCCTAGAGTCCGGGAGCACTGAAGCTTTCTTT. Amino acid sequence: CASSLESGSTEAFF.

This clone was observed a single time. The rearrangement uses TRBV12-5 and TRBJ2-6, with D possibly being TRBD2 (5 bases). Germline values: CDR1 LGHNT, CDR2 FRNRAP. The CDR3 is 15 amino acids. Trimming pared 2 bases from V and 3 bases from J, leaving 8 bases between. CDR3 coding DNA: TGTGCTAGTGGTTTGTGGGAGAATGGGGCCAACGTCCTGACTTTC. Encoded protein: CASGLWENGANVLTF.

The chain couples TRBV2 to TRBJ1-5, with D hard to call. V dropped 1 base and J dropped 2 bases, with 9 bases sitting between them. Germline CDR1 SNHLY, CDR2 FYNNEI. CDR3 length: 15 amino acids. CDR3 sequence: CASSEGANGNQPQHF. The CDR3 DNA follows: TGTGCCAGCAGTGAAGGGGCGAATGGCAATCAGCCCCAGCATTTT.